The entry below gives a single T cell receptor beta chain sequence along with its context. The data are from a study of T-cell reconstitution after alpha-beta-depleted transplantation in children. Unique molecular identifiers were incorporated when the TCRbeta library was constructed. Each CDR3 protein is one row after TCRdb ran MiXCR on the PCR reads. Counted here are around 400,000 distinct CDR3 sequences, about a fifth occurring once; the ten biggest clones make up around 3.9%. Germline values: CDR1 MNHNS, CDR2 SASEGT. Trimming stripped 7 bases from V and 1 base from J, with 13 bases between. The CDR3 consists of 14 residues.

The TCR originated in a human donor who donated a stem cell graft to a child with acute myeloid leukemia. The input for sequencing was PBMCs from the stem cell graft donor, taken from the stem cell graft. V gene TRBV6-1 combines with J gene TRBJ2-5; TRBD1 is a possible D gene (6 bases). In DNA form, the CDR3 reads TGTGCCAGCAATAGAGGACAGCTCCAAGAGACCCAGTACTTC. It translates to CASNRGQLQETQYF.